This is a list of T cell receptor beta chains from one sample in a study of shared clonotypes between healthy human individuals. Clones were sequenced by immunoSEQ multiplex PCR, and TCRdb holds only the in-frame ones, with some missing. The table has roughly 1 million clones, about 80% seen once. The sample was memory CD4+ T cells sorted from blood. The receptors here all came from a man younger than 35 in good health. The CDR3 runs from the conserved cysteine through the conserved F or W. Each record gives: D gene, J gene, V gene, clone size, CDR3 length, CDR3 DNA, CDR3 protein. D genes are given only for firm matches. For some rows the clone size is stated as once, few or many, or as a class when expanded; others skip it.

>TRBD2|TRBJ2-1|TRBV2|once|15
TGTGCCAGCAACTTATTAGCGGGAGGGCGCGATGAGCAGTTCTTC
CASNLLAGGRDEQFF
>-|TRBJ1-3|TRBV6-5|-|15
TGTGCCAGCAGTTACTCCCAAGGCTCTGGAAACACCATATATTTT
CASSYSQGSGNTIYF
>TRBD1|TRBJ2-7|TRBV7-2|-|15
TGTGCCAGCAGCTTAGACGGGACAGCAACCTACGAGCAGTACTTC
CASSLDGTATYEQYF
>TRBD1|TRBJ2-5|TRBV4-3|-|15
TGCGCCAGCAGCCAAGACGGGACAGGGAGAGAGACCCAGTACTTC
CASSQDGTGRETQYF
>-|TRBJ1-3|TRBV18|-|15
TGTGCCAGCTCACCAGGGACTCCGTCTGGAAACACCATATATTTT
CASSPGTPSGNTIYF
>-|TRBJ1-5|TRBV19|few|16
TGTGCCAGTACCATCGACGGGTCCCAGGGCCATCAGCCCCAGCATTTT
CASTIDGSQGHQPQHF
>TRBD2|TRBJ2-3|TRBV7-2|-|17
TGTGCCAGCAGCCTGAGCGGGAGGGCCTTGAGCACAGATACGCAGTATTTT
CASSLSGRALSTDTQYF
>-|TRBJ1-1|TRBV23-1|-|14
TGCGCCAGCAGTCAACCAACAGCTTACACTGAAGCTTTCTTT
CASSQPTAYTEAFF
>-|TRBJ2-1|TRBV7-8|once|14
TGTGCCAGCAGCTCCAGAGGTTCCTACAATGAGCAGTTCTTC
CASSSRGSYNEQFF
>-|TRBJ2-5|TRBV9|-|12
TGTGCCAGCAGCCCTTCCGAAGGGACCCAGTACTTC
CASSPSEGTQYF
>-|TRBJ2-1|TRBV2|-|18
TGTGCCAGCAGTGAACGCCGCCCTATTTCTAGCTCCTACAATGAGCAGTTCTTC
CASSERRPISSSYNEQFF
>-|TRBJ2-7|TRBV30|-|13
TGTGCCTGGAGTGTCCCGGTCTCCTACGAGCAGTACTTC
CAWSVPVSYEQYF
>-|TRBJ2-5|TRBV5-8|-|14
TGTGCCAGCAGCTTGGGCGGCCAGGCGAGAGAGCAGTACTTC
CASSLGGQAREQYF
>-|TRBJ1-6|TRBV5-4|-|15
TGTGCCAGCAGCTTGGCCGGGATAGCCAATTCACCCCTCCACTTT
CASSLAGIANSPLHF
>-|TRBJ1-2|TRBV19|few|14
TGTGCCAGTAGAGTCGCGGGGCCAGCCTATGGCTACACCTTC
CASRVAGPAYGYTF
>TRBD1|TRBJ2-3|TRBV7-9|-|15
TGTGCCAGCAGCTTTTGGACAGGGGGCACAGATACGCAGTATTTT
CASSFWTGGTDTQYF
>-|TRBJ1-6|TRBV2|-|13
TGTGCCAGCAGTGCTGTCCGGAATTCACCCCTCCACTTT
CASSAVRNSPLHF
>TRBD2|TRBJ2-5|TRBV11-2|-|16
TGTGCCAGCAGCAACGACTTAGCGGGGGTTGGAGAGACCCAGTACTTC
CASSNDLAGVGETQYF
>TRBD1|TRBJ1-1|TRBV19|once|16
TGTGCCAGTAGACCTACAGGGGGCATGTCTAACACTGAAGCTTTCTTT
CASRPTGGMSNTEAFF
>-|TRBJ2-5|TRBV5-1|-|15
TGCGCCAGCAGCTTGGTTGGCGGGTCCCCCGGGGAGCAGTACTTC
CASSLVGGSPGEQYF
>TRBD1|TRBJ1-1|TRBV7-9|-|15
TGTGCCAGCAGCTTAACCCGGGACAGGGGGTCTGAAGCTTTCTTT
CASSLTRDRGSEAFF
>-|TRBJ2-2|TRBV7-9|-|14
TGTGCCAGCAGCTTAGAGGGTAGAGCCGGGGAGCTGTTTTTT
CASSLEGRAGELFF
>-|TRBJ1-1|TRBV6-6|-|11
TGTGCCAGCAGTACTGACAGGAGGGCTTTCTTT
CASSTDRRAFF
>-|TRBJ1-3|TRBV30|-|13
TGTGCCTGGAGTACCGGGTACGGAAACACCATATATTTT
CAWSTGYGNTIYF
>-|TRBJ2-5|TRBV7-2|-|12
TGTGCCAGCCAAGAGTGGCAAGAGACCCAGTACTTC
CASQEWQETQYF
>-|TRBJ2-2|TRBV2|-|14
TGTGCCAGCAGTGACGATACGCACCCCGGGGAGCTGTTTTTT
CASSDDTHPGELFF
>-|TRBJ1-4|TRBV5-6|-|14
TGTGCCAGCAGCTTGGAGGGCCTGAATGAAAAACTGTTTTTT
CASSLEGLNEKLFF
>-|TRBJ2-2|TRBV5-1|-|14
TGCGCCAGCAGAGGAACACCAAACACCGGGGAGCTGTTTTTT
CASRGTPNTGELFF
>-|TRBJ1-2|TRBV19|few|14
TGTGCCAGTAGTACAAACCAGGGGACGGGTGGCTACACCTTC
CASSTNQGTGGYTF
>-|TRBJ2-5|TRBV5-1|-|13
TGCGCCAGCAGCTTGACAGCCCAAGAGACCCAGTACTTC
CASSLTAQETQYF
>TRBD1|TRBJ2-2|TRBV5-6|few|17
TGTGCCAGCAGCTTGGGAGGGCGACAGGGTTGGACCGGGGAGCTGTTTTTT
CASSLGGRQGWTGELFF
>-|TRBJ2-2|TRBV5-1|-|14
TGCGCCAGCAGTTTGAGACAGGCTGGCGGGGAGCTGTTTTTT
CASSLRQAGGELFF
>-|TRBJ2-5|TRBV9|-|15
TGTGCCAGCAGCGTAGGGGTACAGGGGAGGGAGACCCAGTACTTC
CASSVGVQGRETQYF
>TRBD1|TRBJ2-1|TRBV5-6|-|14
TGTGCCAGCAGCCGAAACAGGGGGCGGAATGAGCAGTTCTTC
CASSRNRGRNEQFF
>TRBD1|TRBJ1-5|TRBV30|-|14
TGTGCCTGGAGTGGAGGGACAGTTAATCAGCCCCAGCATTTT
CAWSGGTVNQPQHF
>TRBD2|TRBJ2-3|TRBV2|-|15
TGTGCCAGCAGTGCCTTCGGACTAGCGGGAGATACGCAGTATTTT
CASSAFGLAGDTQYF
>-|TRBJ1-6|TRBV15|-|18
TGTGCCACCAGCAGAGATAAGCCGGGCCCCGGGGATAATTCACCCCTCCACTTT
CATSRDKPGPGDNSPLHF
>-|TRBJ2-3|TRBV9|-|19
TGTGCCAGCAGCGCGGGACCGTCAAACCAGGGGCTCAGAACAGATACGCAGTATTTT
CASSAGPSNQGLRTDTQYF
>-|TRBJ1-4|TRBV7-2|-|14
TGTGCCAGCAGCTCAGGGTACCCGATTCAAAAACTGTTTTTT
CASSSGYPIQKLFF
>-|TRBJ2-2|TRBV5-1|few|15
TGCGCCAGCAGCTTGGAACTATTCGGGACCGGGGAGCTGTTTTTT
CASSLELFGTGELFF
>-|TRBJ2-2|TRBV19|-|11
TGTGCCACCAGGAGGTCCGGGGAGCTGTTTTTT
CATRRSGELFF
>-|TRBJ2-2|TRBV5-1|-|14
TGCGCCAGCAGCTTAGGCCAGTACACCGGGGAGCTGTTTTTT
CASSLGQYTGELFF
>-|TRBJ2-3|TRBV15|-|14
TGTGCCACCAGCGCCCGTGCTGGTGGAGATACGCAGTATTTT
CATSARAGGDTQYF